This T cell receptor beta chain came from a study of T-cell memory formation after mild COVID-19. Background on the study: TCR clusters showed largely donor specificity.

The CDR3 runs 13 residues. The V gene's germline CDR1 is MNHEY and CDR2 SVGAGI. The germline V and J ends were trimmed by 6 bases and 7 bases, with 13 bases remaining between them. Study-level points and caveats: Largely, contracting CD4+ clones fell within CM and EM, and contracting CD8+ clones within EMRA. The appearance of some responding clones in pre-infection memory suggested that cross-reactive memory joined. Clones contracting across day 15 to 85 had a balanced CD4/CD8 profile; later expanding clones leaned CD4+.

TCRdb passed the 5' RACE reads through MiXCR, listing each CDR3 protein once. Of around 430,000 distinct CDR3 sequences in the sample, about 16% were seen once. Details on this clonotype: Its antigen remains unknown.

Source material: PBMCs or a T cell subset sorted from them (not recorded which). The chain has TRBV6-5 and TRBJ1-5; no clear D gene. The TCR comes from a man between 18 and 35 years old who had mild COVID-19 (a few samples of this study predate the infection). Cell type and time point are not known. CDR3 nucleotide sequence: TGTGCCAGCAGCCCGACCCTAGACCAGCCCCAGCATTTT. It is translated as CASSPTLDQPQHF.